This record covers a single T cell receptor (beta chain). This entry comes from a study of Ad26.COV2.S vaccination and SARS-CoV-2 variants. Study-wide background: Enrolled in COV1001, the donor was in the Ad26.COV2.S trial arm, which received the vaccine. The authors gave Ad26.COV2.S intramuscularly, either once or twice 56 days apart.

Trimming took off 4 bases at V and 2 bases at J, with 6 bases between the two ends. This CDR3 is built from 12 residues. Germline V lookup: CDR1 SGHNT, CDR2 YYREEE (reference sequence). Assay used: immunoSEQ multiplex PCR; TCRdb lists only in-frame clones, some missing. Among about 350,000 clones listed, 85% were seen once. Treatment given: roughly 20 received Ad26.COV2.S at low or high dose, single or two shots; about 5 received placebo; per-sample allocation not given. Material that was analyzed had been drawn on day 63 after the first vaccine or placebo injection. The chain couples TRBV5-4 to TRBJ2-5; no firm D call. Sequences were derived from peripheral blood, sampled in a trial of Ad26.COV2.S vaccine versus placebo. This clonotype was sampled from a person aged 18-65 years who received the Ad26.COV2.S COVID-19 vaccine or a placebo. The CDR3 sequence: CASSMSQETQYF. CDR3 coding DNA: TGTGCCAGCAGCATGAGTCAAGAGACCCAGTACTTC.